What follows are 16 T cell receptor beta chains derived from one specimen sequenced in a study of cytomegalovirus exposure and HLA in healthy donors listed by TCRdb under 2017. Libraries were made using the immunoSEQ multiplex PCR assay. A mixture of 60 forward primers for TCR Vbeta segments and 13 reverse primers for TCR Jbeta segments was used in the multiplex PCR. In TCRdb, the immuneACCESS table is reduced to in-frame sequences with V and J assigned. These tables do not hold every clone; where another copy was compared, an unresolved V gene accounts for under half, and the others remain unexplained. The sample table shows fewer than 200,000 clones, and roughly 80% are seen once. The ten biggest clones cover 0.7% to 0.95% of the sample. Specimen: PBMCs. All receptors derive from a woman aged 18-35 years in good health and CMV-seronegative.

This clone has only a few counts. The chain is built from TRBV5-1 and TRBJ1-1, with a possible D match to TRBD1 (5 bases). V was shortened by 4 bases and J by 10 bases, with 17 bases between the two germline ends. Per germline, CDR1 SGHRS and CDR2 YFSETQ. This CDR3 region has 13 residues. This CDR3 reads CASSRGGDWRAFF. For the CDR3, the DNA is TGCGCCAGCAGCCGGGGCGGGGACTGGAGAGCTTTCTTT.

This clone was counted once. The chain employs TRBV5-4 and TRBJ2-5; D unclear. This CDR3 comprises 16 residues. The germline V and J ends were trimmed by 0 bases and 12 bases, with 24 bases remaining between them. Germline CDR1 SGHNT, CDR2 YYREEE (reference sequence). The CDR3 DNA is TGTGCCAGCAGCTTGGCCGGAGTCGTATTGAGTAGGCCGGAGTACTTC. Its translation: CASSLAGVVLSRPEYF.

The V and J genes are TRBV6-6 and TRBJ1-6, with D unresolved. The V and J ends lost 2 bases and 9 bases respectively, with 11 bases between them. This CDR3 has 14 residues. CDR1 and CDR2 (germline): MNHNY, SVGAGI (reference sequence). The CDR3 nucleotides read TGTGCCAGCAGTTACCGAGGGCCCGGTTCACCCCTCCACTTT. It specifies CASSYRGPGSPLHF.

This clone was observed a handful of times. The rearrangement uses TRBV5-5 and TRBJ1-5; unclear D gene. Trimming took 3 bases from V and 6 from J, leaving 16 bases between them. Germline CDR1 and CDR2: SGHKS and YYEKEE (reference sequence). CDR3 length equals 15 residues. The CDR3 sequence: CASSSAAGKGQPQHF. Here the CDR3 DNA reads TGTGCCAGCAGCTCTGCGGCGGGGAAAGGTCAGCCCCAGCATTTT.

The V gene is TRBV5-5, the J gene TRBJ1-5; 8 nucleotides agree with TRBD1. This CDR3 is 14 amino acids long. CDR1 and CDR2 from the germline V gene are SGHKS and YYEKEE (reference sequence). V lost 0 bases, J lost 5 bases, and 1 base stayed unmatched. The CDR3 spells CASSLGQGYQPQHF. DNA of the CDR3: TGTGCCAGCAGCTTGGGACAGGGGTATCAGCCCCAGCATTTT.

The chain has TRBV28 and TRBJ2-7; 8 bases are a match to TRBD1. CDR1 and CDR2 from the germline V gene are MDHEN and SYDVKM. The CDR3 covers 15 residues. Losses at the gene ends were 6 bases for V and 2 bases for J; bases not matched to a gene: 9. DNA for the CDR3: TGTGCCAGCAGGATCGGACAGGGTGAAACCTACGAGCAGTACTTC. Its translation: CASRIGQGETYEQYF.

This chain uses TRBV20-1 with TRBJ1-2; the D gene is possibly TRBD1 (5 bases). CDR1 and CDR2 (germline): DFQATT, SNEGSKA (reference sequence). This CDR3 is built from 11 residues. The V end lost 6 bases, the J end lost 8 bases, and 13 bases lay between the germline ends. CDR3 sequence: CSARGGRGYTF. The CDR3 DNA sequence: TGCAGTGCCCGCGGGGGGAGGGGCTACACCTTC.

The table lists this clone with a count of one. The V call is TRBV6-1, the J call TRBJ2-7, with 9 bases matching TRBD1. The CDR3 spans 13 residues. J was trimmed by 4 bases and V by 6 bases; bases with no gene match: 4. The germline V gene has CDR1 MNHNS and CDR2 SASEGT. Here the CDR3 reads CASRGTGSYEQYF. In DNA, the CDR3 is TGTGCCAGCAGGGGGACAGGGAGTTACGAGCAGTACTTC.

This chain's CDR3 is CASSVGSGYDSPLHF. The CDR3 coding sequence is TGTGCCAGCAGCGTAGGGAGTGGGTACGATTCACCCCTCCACTTT. The rearrangement joins TRBV9 to TRBJ1-6, with unresolved D. Germline lookup yields CDR1 SGDLS and CDR2 YYNGEE. The CDR3 is made up of 15 amino acids. Trimming shortened V by 0 bases and J by 8 bases, and 12 bases separated the two germline ends. Supplemented by reference TRBV9 and TRBJ1-6, the full variable domain reads DSGVTQTPKHLITATGQRVTLRCSPRSGDLSVYWYQQSLDQGLQFLIQYYNGEERAKGNILERFSAQQFPDLHSELNLSSLELGDSALYFCASSVGSGYDSPLHFGNGTRLTVT.

The chain carries TRBV30 and TRBJ2-7; 8 bases agree with TRBD1. This CDR3 is built from 13 residues. Germline trimming cut 8 bases from V and 1 base from J; bases unmatched to any gene: 7. Germline values: CDR1 GTSNPN, CDR2 SVGIG (reference sequence). The CDR3 nucleotides are TGTGCCGCCACGGACAGGGTGTCCTACGAGCAGTACTTC. The encoded protein is CAATDRVSYEQYF. The full variable domain, its missing parts supplied by reference TRBV30 and TRBJ2-7, is SQTIHQWPATLVQPVGSPLSLECTVEGTSNPNLYWYRQAAGRGLQLLFYSVGIGQISSEVPQNLSASRPQDRQFILSSKKLLLSDSGFYLCAATDRVSYEQYFGPGTRLTVT.

The chain couples TRBV19 to TRBJ2-7; D gene unclear. The CDR3 loop spans 12 amino acids. V lost 6 bases and J 1 base, leaving 7 bases between the germline ends. Per germline, CDR1 LNHDA and CDR2 SQIVND (reference sequence). The CDR3 nucleotides are TGTGCCAGTAGCGACAAGTCCTACGAGCAGTACTTC. Its translation: CASSDKSYEQYF.

This chain joins TRBV6-5 and TRBJ2-7; maybe TRBD1 (6 bases). Trimming left V 4 bases short and J 3 bases short, with 13 bases between. From germline, CDR1 is MNHEY and CDR2 SVGAGI. The CDR3 totals 14 residues. CDR3: CASSSLKGGYEQYF. The CDR3 DNA reads as TGTGCCAGCAGTTCCCTGAAAGGGGGCTACGAGCAGTACTTC.

CDR3 protein: CASSIVAGSYEQYF. As DNA, the CDR3 is TGTGCCAGTAGTATAGTGGCAGGATCCTACGAGCAGTACTTC. The V gene is TRBV19, the J gene TRBJ2-7; no firm D call. The CDR3 is made up of 14 amino acids. The V gene lost 1 base and the J gene lost 1 base, with 8 bases spanning the gap. Germline V gene data show CDR1 as LNHDA and CDR2 as SQIVND (reference sequence). Looking up the rest from reference TRBV19 and TRBJ2-7 gives the full variable domain: DGGITQSPKYLFRKEGQNVTLSCEQNLNHDAMYWYRQDPGQGLRLIYYSQIVNDFQKGDIAEGYSVSREKKESFPLTVTSAQKNPTAFYLCASSIVAGSYEQYFGPGTRLTVT.

The gene calls are TRBV7-9 and TRBJ2-1, with D possibly being TRBD2 (5 bases). CDR3 length: 17 amino acids. V was clipped by 5 bases and J by 2 bases, with 19 bases between them. CDR1 SEHNR and CDR2 FQNEAQ come from the germline V gene (reference sequence). The CDR3 here is CASSRGGTSNTYNEQFF. CDR3 bases: TGTGCCAGCAGCCGAGGAGGCACCTCAAATACCTACAATGAGCAGTTCTTC.

This clone was counted only a few times. The chain uses TRBV7-9 and TRBJ2-5; D gene ambiguous. The J call may be faulty, since TRBJ2-7 better matches the DNA end. Per the germline V gene, CDR1 is SEHNR and CDR2 is FQNEAQ (reference sequence). This CDR3 spans 13 amino acids. CDR3 nucleotide sequence: TGTGCCAGCAGCTTAGCTCCCACCTACGAGCAGTACTTC. Amino acid sequence: CASSLAPTYEQYF.

The V and J genes are TRBV4-2 and TRBJ2-3; a possible D gene is TRBD1 (5 bases). Per germline, CDR1 LGHNA and CDR2 YNFKEQ. This CDR3 contains 15 residues. Between the trimmed V and J ends, which lost 3 bases and 2 bases, there was a span of 12 bases. CDR3 loop: CASSHLGQNTDTQYF. As DNA, the CDR3 is TGTGCCAGCAGCCATTTGGGGCAGAACACAGATACGCAGTATTTT.